The sequence of this TCR beta chain was determined in a study of spatial heterogeneity in lung cancer. General study points: One measure, the expanded intratumoral alpha and beta TCR count, tracked tumor mutation counts. Ubiquitous and regional expanded TCR counts mirrored ubiquitous and regional nonsynonymous mutation counts, respectively.

MiXCR, run by TCRdb on the 5' RACE reads, gives a single entry per CDR3 protein. The sample yields approximately 7,000 distinct CDR3 sequences, around 13% seen once. This clonotype was found many times. As yet, its antigen is unknown. Being off target in a library aimed at alpha chains, this beta chain has a size of little meaning. The sample's time point: sample taken at primary tumor resection. Unsorted samples of tumor, nontumor lung or frozen PBMC had their whole RNA sequenced. This CDR3 has 12 amino acids. The germline CDR1 and CDR2 sequences are GTSNPN and SVGIG (reference sequence). V lost 2 bases, J lost 4 bases, and 8 bases lay in between.

The source is a male donor with early-stage non-small cell lung cancer. The sequencing used lung tumor tissue, collected at surgery. The J gene is TRBJ1-1, the V gene TRBV30; D uncertain. The CDR3 reads CAWSPLGTEAFF. CDR3 DNA: TGTGCCTGGAGTCCCCTTGGCACTGAAGCTTTCTTT.